Following are 13 T cell receptor beta chains from one sample sequenced in a study of cytomegalovirus exposure and HLA in healthy donors. Method: immunoSEQ multiplex PCR; TCRdb's copy keeps in-frame clones and lacks some. The sample has hundreds of thousands of clones, roughly 84% seen once. Sequencing input: PBMCs. The receptors come from a woman under 30 in good health and CMV-seropositive.

The chain links TRBV29-1 to TRBJ1-2; TRBD1 is a possible D gene (5 bases). Germline loops: CDR1 SQVTM, CDR2 ANQGSEA. The CDR3 length is 13 residues. Trimming took off 2 bases at V and 4 bases at J, with 11 bases between the two ends. The CDR3: CSVEPTVSYGYTF. The DNA for the CDR3 is TGCAGCGTTGAACCGACAGTGAGCTATGGCTACACCTTC.

This clone has just a few counts. This sequence joins TRBV5-1 and TRBJ1-1, with TRBD1 matching 9 bases. Germline trimming cut 0 bases from V and 5 bases from J; bases unmatched to any gene: 8. Germline CDR1 is SGHRS and CDR2 is YFSETQ. The CDR3 is 16 residues long. The CDR3 DNA sequence: TGCGCCAGCAGCTTGGCGACAGGGGGGAAAGTGACTGAAGCTTTCTTT. Protein sequence: CASSLATGGKVTEAFF. Full variable domain (remainder filled in from reference TRBV5-1 and TRBJ1-1): KAGVTQTPRYLIKTRGQQVTLSCSPISGHRSVSWYQQTPGQGLQFLFEYFSETQRNKGNFPGRFSGRQFSNSRSEMNVSTLELGDSALYLCASSLATGGKVTEAFFGQGTRLTVV.

This chain links TRBV27 with TRBJ1-1; 10 nucleotides match TRBD1. The CDR3 loop spans 14 amino acids. Germline V gene sequence: CDR1 MNHEY, CDR2 SMNVEV (reference sequence). V was clipped by 5 bases and J by 4 bases; unmatched bases: 4. CDR3 nucleotide sequence: TGTGCCAGCAGTCCGGACAGGGGGGGCACTGAAGCTTTCTTT. It specifies CASSPDRGGTEAFF.

The chain couples TRBV19 to TRBJ2-7; the D is unclear. This CDR3 spans 13 amino acids. Per the germline V gene, CDR1 is LNHDA and CDR2 is SQIVND (reference sequence). V was clipped by 3 bases and J by 1 base, with 7 bases between them. CDR3 region: CASSITGSYEQYF. In nucleotides, the CDR3 is TGTGCCAGTAGTATTACCGGGTCCTACGAGCAGTACTTC. Full variable domain (remainder filled in from reference TRBV19 and TRBJ2-7): DGGITQSPKYLFRKEGQNVTLSCEQNLNHDAMYWYRQDPGQGLRLIYYSQIVNDFQKGDIAEGYSVSREKKESFPLTVTSAQKNPTAFYLCASSITGSYEQYFGPGTRLTVT.

CDR3 bases: TGTGCCAGCACTGGACAGGGGAGAACTGGAAACACCATATATTTT. Protein sequence: CASTGQGRTGNTIYF. The gene calls are TRBV6-1 and TRBJ1-3; 9 nucleotides agree with TRBD1. V lost 7 bases to trimming and J lost 2 bases; unmatched junction nucleotides: 6. Germline loops: CDR1 MNHNS, CDR2 SASEGT. This CDR3 has 15 residues.

The chain links TRBV7-8 to TRBJ2-3; TRBD2 might be the D (6 bases). CDR3 size: 16 residues. Trimming shortened V by 5 bases and J by 3 bases, and 18 bases separated the two germline ends. Germline CDR1 is SGHVS and CDR2 is FQNEAQ. CDR3 coding DNA: TGTGCCAGCAGCCCCCGGGAGAGGTTGGGTACAGATACGCAGTATTTT. This translates into CASSPRERLGTDTQYF.

The chain employs TRBV6-1 and TRBJ1-1, with D unclear. The CDR3 runs 15 residues. The germline V gene encodes CDR1 MNHNS and CDR2 SASEGT. V was trimmed by 1 base and J by 1 base, leaving 10 bases between them. CDR3 protein: CASSEGPYRNTEAFF. In DNA, the CDR3 is TGTGCCAGCAGTGAAGGCCCTTACAGGAACACTGAAGCTTTCTTT.

The V call is TRBV2, the J call TRBJ1-2; 9 nucleotides match TRBD1. Trimming removed 6 bases from V and 6 bases from J; junction bases left unmatched: 8. There are 14 residues in the CDR3. Germline CDR1 reads SNHLY; CDR2 reads FYNNEI. The CDR3 reads CASRRTGTGNGYTF. CDR3 DNA sequence: TGTGCCAGCAGGCGGACCGGGACAGGGAATGGCTACACCTTC.

This clone turned up a few times. The gene calls are TRBV6-5 and TRBJ2-7; D call uncertain. CDR3 length equals 11 residues. V was trimmed by 6 bases and J by 5 bases, leaving 8 bases between them. CDR1 and CDR2 from the germline V gene are MNHEY and SVGAGI. The CDR3 loop reads CASRFLNEQYF. CDR3 DNA sequence: TGTGCCAGCAGATTCCTTAACGAGCAGTACTTC.

V usage is TRBV5-1 and J usage is TRBJ1-1; weak D call: TRBD1 (5 bases). The CDR3 loop spans 16 amino acids. Germline V gene sequence: CDR1 SGHRS, CDR2 YFSETQ. Trimming took off 0 bases at V and 6 bases at J, with 18 bases between the two ends. The CDR3 sequence: CASSLGQSMGSAEAFF. DNA for the CDR3: TGCGCCAGCAGCTTGGGACAGTCGATGGGAAGCGCTGAAGCTTTCTTT.

For this clone: Other DNA sequences from this sample encode an identical CDR3 as well. V usage is TRBV6-1 and J usage is TRBJ2-7; D is unresolved. This CDR3 is 10 amino acids long. Per the germline V gene, CDR1 is MNHNS and CDR2 is SASEGT. The V and J ends lost 7 bases and 1 base respectively, with 2 bases between them. CDR3 sequence (DNA): TGTGCCAGCACGTCCTACGAGCAGTACTTC. This codes for CASTSYEQYF.

CDR3 nucleotide sequence: TGTGCCACCAGCAGAGATTGGGGAGGAGACAACGAGCAGTACTTC. This translates into CATSRDWGGDNEQYF. The chain employs TRBV15 and TRBJ2-7; a weak D match, TRBD2 (6 bases). The CDR3 length is 15 residues. V was trimmed by 0 bases and J by 5 bases, leaving 14 bases between them. The germline gives CDR1 LNHNV, CDR2 YYDKDF (reference sequence).

This clone showed up just once. The chain links TRBV15 to TRBJ2-7; tentatively, D is TRBD1 (6 bases). The CDR3 is 14 amino acids. V was shortened by 5 bases and J by 0 bases, with 11 bases between the two germline ends. CDR1 and CDR2 (germline): LNHNV, YYDKDF (reference sequence). The CDR3 is CATSQRDTSYEQYF. The CDR3 nucleotides read TGTGCCACCAGCCAACGGGACACCTCCTACGAGCAGTACTTC.